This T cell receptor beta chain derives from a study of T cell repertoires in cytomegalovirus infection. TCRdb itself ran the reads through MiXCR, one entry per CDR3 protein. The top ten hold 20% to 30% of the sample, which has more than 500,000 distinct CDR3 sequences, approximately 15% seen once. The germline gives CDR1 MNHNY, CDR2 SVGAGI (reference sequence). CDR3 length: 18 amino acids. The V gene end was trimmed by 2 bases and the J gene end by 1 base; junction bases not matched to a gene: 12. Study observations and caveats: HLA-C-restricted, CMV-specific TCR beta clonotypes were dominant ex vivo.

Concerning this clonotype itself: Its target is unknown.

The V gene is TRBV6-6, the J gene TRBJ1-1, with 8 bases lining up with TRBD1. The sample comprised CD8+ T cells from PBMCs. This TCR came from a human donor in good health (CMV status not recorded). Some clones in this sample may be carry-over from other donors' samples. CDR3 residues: CASSYGGQEIRSNTEAFF. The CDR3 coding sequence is TGTGCCAGCAGTTACGGGGGACAGGAGATCAGGTCGAACACTGAAGCTTTCTTT.